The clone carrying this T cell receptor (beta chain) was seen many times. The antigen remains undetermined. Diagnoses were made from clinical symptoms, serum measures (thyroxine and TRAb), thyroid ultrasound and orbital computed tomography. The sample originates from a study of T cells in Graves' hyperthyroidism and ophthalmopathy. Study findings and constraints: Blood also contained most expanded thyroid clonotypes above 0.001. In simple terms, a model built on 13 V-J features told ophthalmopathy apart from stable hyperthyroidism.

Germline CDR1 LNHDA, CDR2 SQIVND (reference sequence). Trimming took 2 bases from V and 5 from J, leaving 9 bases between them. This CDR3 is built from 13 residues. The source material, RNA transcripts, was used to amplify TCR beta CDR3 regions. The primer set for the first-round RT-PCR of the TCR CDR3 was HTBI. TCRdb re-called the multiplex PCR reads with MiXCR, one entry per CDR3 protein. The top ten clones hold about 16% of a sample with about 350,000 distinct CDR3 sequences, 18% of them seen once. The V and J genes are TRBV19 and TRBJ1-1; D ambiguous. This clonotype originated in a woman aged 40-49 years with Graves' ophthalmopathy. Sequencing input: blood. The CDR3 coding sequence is TGTGCCAGTAGTATACGGGAGAGGACTGAAGCTTTCTTT. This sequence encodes CASSIRERTEAFF.